These 28 T cell receptor beta chains were all obtained from the same sample, sequenced in a study of T cells in Graves' hyperthyroidism and ophthalmopathy. Regions amplified from RNA transcripts were the TCR beta CDR3 regions. Carried out on the TCR CDR3, a first-round RT-PCR used the HTBI primer set. TCRdb re-analysed the multiplex PCR reads in MiXCR, keeping a single row per CDR3 protein. The profile shows about 360,000 distinct CDR3 sequences, 20% to 25% of them singletons. Source material: blood. Receptors were obtained from a middle-aged man with Graves' hyperthyroidism.

In DNA form, the CDR3 reads TGTGCCAGCAGCTTAGACCTCGGGACAGGGGGCAATGAGCAGTTCTTC. Its protein is CASSLDLGTGGNEQFF. The rearrangement joins TRBV11-3 to TRBJ2-1; 11 positions agree with TRBD1. CDR1 and CDR2 from the germline V gene are SGHNT and YENEEA. V shed 0 bases, J shed 6 bases, and the junction held 4 bases outside the gene matches. The CDR3 covers 16 residues.

The rearrangement uses TRBV20-1 and TRBJ2-4; 10 bases map to TRBD1. Germline lookup yields CDR1 DFQATT and CDR2 SNEGSKA (reference sequence). Trimming took 6 bases from V and 4 from J; bases not matched to a gene: 3. The CDR3 is made up of 13 amino acids. The CDR3 sequence: CSASGQGKNIQYF. The CDR3 DNA sequence: TGCAGTGCCTCGGGACAGGGGAAAAACATTCAGTACTTC.

A note on this clonotype: The junction shows a germline mismatch at one end, possibly a read error. The chain joins TRBV18 to TRBJ1-1, with 8 bases aligning to TRBD1. Germline CDR1 and CDR2: KGHSH and LQKENI. CDR3 length: 13 amino acids. The CDR3 DNA sequence: TGTGCCAGTTCACCGGGACAGGAGGCTGAAGCTTTCTTT. It yields the protein CASSPGQEAEAFF.

The genes are TRBV3-1 and TRBJ1-1; D might be TRBD1 (6 bases). Per the germline V gene, CDR1 is LGHDT and CDR2 is YNNKEL (reference sequence). Trimming removed 0 bases from V and 5 bases from J, with 13 bases in between. There are 15 residues in the CDR3. The CDR3: CASSQEGRGLTEAFF. Here the CDR3 DNA reads TGTGCCAGCAGCCAAGAGGGCAGGGGATTGACTGAAGCTTTCTTT.

In this sample, this clonotype turned up a few times. This chain connects TRBV28 to TRBJ1-5; weak D call: TRBD1 (5 bases). The germline V gene encodes CDR1 MDHEN and CDR2 SYDVKM. Trimming took 8 bases from V and 3 from J, leaving 14 bases between them. The CDR3 has 14 amino acids. The CDR3 region has the DNA TGTGCCAGCCCTGCCTGGGGCCTCAATCAGCCCCAGCATTTT. It specifies CASPAWGLNQPQHF. Full variable domain (missing parts from reference TRBV28 and TRBJ1-5): DVKVTQSSRYLVKRTGEKVFLECVQDMDHENMFWYRQDPGLGLRLIYFSYDVKMKEKGDIPEGYSVSREKKERFSLILESASTNQTSMYLCASPAWGLNQPQHFGDGTRLSIL.

The V call is TRBV29-1, the J call TRBJ2-1, with D perhaps matching TRBD1 (6 bases). The CDR3 has 14 amino acids. The V gene lost 6 bases and the J gene lost 2 bases, with 14 bases spanning the gap. The germline CDR1 and CDR2 sequences are SQVTM and ANQGSEA. CDR3 region: CSVIRDIAYNEQFF. The DNA for the CDR3 is TGCAGCGTGATCCGGGACATAGCCTACAATGAGCAGTTCTTC.

This clonotype was recorded a few times. This chain joins TRBV15 and TRBJ2-5; TRBD1 might be the D (6 bases). V lost 3 bases and J lost 2, with 13 bases in between. The CDR3 has 15 amino acids. Per germline, CDR1 LNHNV and CDR2 YYDKDF (reference sequence). CDR3 bases: TGTGCCACCAGCAGTCCGGGACACCTACAAGAGACCCAGTACTTC. It codes for CATSSPGHLQETQYF.

This sequence joins TRBV10-3 and TRBJ2-7; D is perhaps TRBD1 (6 bases). The CDR3 contains 15 residues. Trimming pared 4 bases from V and 5 bases from J, leaving 18 bases between. CDR1 is ENHRY and CDR2 is SYGVKD in the germline V gene. The CDR3 DNA sequence: TGTGCCATCAGTGGAGTAGGGCAGGGGATCGACGAGCAGTACTTC. Its protein product is CAISGVGQGIDEQYF.

The V call is TRBV9, the J call TRBJ2-7; D gene ambiguous. CDR3 length: 15 amino acids. The germline V and J ends were trimmed by 3 bases and 4 bases, with 17 bases remaining between them. Per germline, CDR1 SGDLS and CDR2 YYNGEE. Here the CDR3 DNA reads TGTGCCAGCAGCGCCCGAGTTAACTCCGGTTACGAGCAGTACTTC. Protein: CASSARVNSGYEQYF.

The chain has TRBV20-1 and TRBJ2-3, with D possibly matching TRBD1 (5 bases). The V gene lost 3 bases and the J gene lost 2 bases, with 12 bases spanning the gap. This CDR3 is 14 amino acids long. Germline CDR1 is DFQATT and CDR2 is SNEGSKA (reference sequence). The CDR3 here is CSASSMGPTDTQYF. The DNA for the CDR3 is TGCAGTGCTAGTAGCATGGGGCCCACAGATACGCAGTATTTT.

The sample holds a few counts of this clonotype. V gene TRBV27 combines with J gene TRBJ1-2; 7 positions agree with TRBD1. The V segment lost 2 bases and the J segment 8 bases; nucleotides outside the gene matches: 11. CDR1 and CDR2 (germline): MNHEY, SMNVEV (reference sequence). CDR3 size: 15 residues. The CDR3 nucleotides are TGTGCCAGCAGTTTAAACCGGGACAGCCCCCGGGGCTACACCTTC. Translated: CASSLNRDSPRGYTF.

This chain connects TRBV6-1 to TRBJ2-4; D is possibly TRBD2 (5 bases). Germline CDR1 MNHNS, CDR2 SASEGT. Trimming removed 6 bases from V and 5 bases from J, with 8 bases in between. The CDR3 runs 12 residues. The CDR3 DNA reads as TGTGCCAGCAGGGACTTACAAAACATTCAGTACTTC. This encodes CASRDLQNIQYF.

The chain couples TRBV19 to TRBJ2-1; perhaps TRBD2 as D (6 bases). Between the trimmed V and J ends, which lost 2 bases and 6 bases, there was a span of 14 bases. The CDR3 loop spans 15 amino acids. Germline lookup yields CDR1 LNHDA and CDR2 SQIVND (reference sequence). CDR3 loop: CASSIHTSFGNEQFF. For the CDR3, the DNA is TGTGCCAGTAGTATACATACTAGCTTCGGCAATGAGCAGTTCTTC. Using reference TRBV19 and TRBJ2-1 for the parts outside the CDR3, the full variable domain is DGGITQSPKYLFRKEGQNVTLSCEQNLNHDAMYWYRQDPGQGLRLIYYSQIVNDFQKGDIAEGYSVSREKKESFPLTVTSAQKNPTAFYLCASSIHTSFGNEQFFGPGTRLTVL.

This clonotype was observed at least ten times. The chain is built from TRBV25-1 and TRBJ2-5; 11 positions agree with TRBD1. Germline V lookup: CDR1 MGHDK, CDR2 SYGVNS. Trimming took 2 bases from V and 9 from J; bases not matched to a gene: 5. CDR3 length: 14 amino acids. CDR3 sequence: CASSEVGTGGSQYF. DNA for the CDR3: TGTGCCAGCAGTGAAGTGGGGACAGGGGGGTCCCAGTACTTC. The entire variable domain, with the rest obtained from reference TRBV25-1 and TRBJ2-5, is as follows: EADIYQTPRYLVIGTGKKITLECSQTMGHDKMYWYQQDPGMELHLIHYSYGVNSTEKGDLSSESTVSRIRTEHFPLTLESARPSHTSQYLCASSEVGTGGSQYFGPGTRLLVL.

This clonotype was detected ten times or more. The rearrangement uses TRBV2 and TRBJ1-2; TRBD1 might be the D (6 bases). The CDR3 has 13 residues. The germline CDR1 and CDR2 sequences are SNHLY and FYNNEI. Trimming removed 5 bases from V and 2 bases from J, with 9 bases in between. The CDR3 DNA reads TGTGCCAGCAGTAGGGACAAGAACTATGGCTACACCTTC. It codes for CASSRDKNYGYTF.

At least ten counts were recorded for this clonotype. V usage is TRBV20-1 and J usage is TRBJ2-1, with 10 bases fitting TRBD2. With V trimmed by 6 bases and J by 4 bases, 12 bases remained unmatched. The CDR3 has 16 residues. Germline V lookup: CDR1 DFQATT, CDR2 SNEGSKA (reference sequence). This chain's CDR3 is CSAPIPGLAVYNEQFF. CDR3 sequence (DNA): TGCAGTGCACCGATTCCTGGACTAGCGGTTTACAATGAGCAGTTCTTC.

This clonotype was seen only once. This chain joins TRBV10-3 and TRBJ2-3, with TRBD2 matching 10 bases. Germline values: CDR1 ENHRY, CDR2 SYGVKD. Trimming took 5 bases from V and 2 from J; bases not matched to a gene: 7. The CDR3 extends over 16 amino acids. The CDR3 here is CAISTTGTSVTDTQYF. CDR3 sequence (DNA): TGTGCCATCAGTACCACCGGGACTAGCGTCACAGATACGCAGTATTTT.

This clonotype turned up a few times. The CDR3 nucleotides are TGTGCCAGCAGTTTAGGTCGGGGACTGAACACCGGGGAGCTGTTTTTT. Amino acid sequence: CASSLGRGLNTGELFF. This chain links TRBV6-1 with TRBJ2-2, with D perhaps TRBD2 (6 bases). Deletions cut 5 bases from V and 1 base from J, with 14 bases between. CDR3 length: 16 amino acids. Germline CDR1 MNHNS, CDR2 SASEGT.

This clonotype was detected ten times or more. This chain uses TRBV12-3 or TRBV12-4 with TRBJ2-1, with no clear D. The CDR3 has 14 residues. Trimming left V 5 bases short and J 1 base short, with 9 bases between. The DNA of the CDR3 is TGTGCCAGCAGTCCCGAAGAGTCCTACAATGAGCAGTTCTTC. It is translated as CASSPEESYNEQFF.

This clonotype was observed a handful of times. The chain employs TRBV11-3 and TRBJ2-7; TRBD1 matches 9 bases. The germline V gene encodes CDR1 SGHNT and CDR2 YENEEA. The CDR3 covers 16 residues. Trimming removed 3 bases from V and 1 base from J; junction bases left unmatched: 7. This chain's CDR3 is CASSFRTGALSYEQYF. The CDR3 DNA follows: TGTGCCAGCAGCTTTCGGACAGGGGCCCTTTCCTACGAGCAGTACTTC.

This clonotype occurred many times. The genes are TRBV28 and TRBJ2-7; 9 bases align to TRBD2. Per the germline V gene, CDR1 is MDHEN and CDR2 is SYDVKM. The V and J ends lost 7 bases and 5 bases, in that order; junction bases with no gene match: 6. The CDR3 spans 13 residues. CDR3 in DNA: TGTGCCAGCAAGGGTAGCGGGAGAAACGAGCAGTACTTC. It translates to CASKGSGRNEQYF.

This clonotype was seen more than once but under ten times. The chain joins TRBV30 to TRBJ2-3, with D possibly called TRBD1 or TRBD2 (5 bases each). Trimming took 0 bases from V and 5 from J, leaving 12 bases between them. CDR1 GTSNPN and CDR2 SVGIG come from the germline V gene (reference sequence). CDR3 length equals 14 residues. The CDR3 is CAWSVQIGGDTQYF. CDR3 nucleotides: TGTGCCTGGAGTGTACAAATTGGGGGAGATACGCAGTATTTT.

This clonotype was detected ten times or more. The CDR3 loop is CASSRTSTGVDIQYF. The CDR3 region has the DNA TGTGCCAGCAGTCGGACTAGCACAGGGGTGGACATTCAGTACTTC. The chain combines TRBV12-3 or TRBV12-4 with TRBJ2-4, with D tentatively TRBD2 (8 bases). The CDR3 runs 15 residues. Between the trimmed V and J ends, which lost 5 bases and 8 bases, there was a span of 19 bases.

V usage is TRBV3-1 and J usage is TRBJ2-2; tentatively, D is TRBD2 (5 bases). This CDR3 has 12 residues. Trimming pared 3 bases from V and 13 bases from J, leaving 12 bases between. From germline, CDR1 is LGHDT and CDR2 YNNKEL (reference sequence). The CDR3 DNA follows: TGTGCCAGCAGCCAGGCGGAGCGGCGGCTGTTTTTT. It codes for CASSQAERRLFF.

The V gene is TRBV4-1, the J gene TRBJ2-2; no firm D call. The CDR3 totals 13 residues. CDR1 and CDR2 from the germline V gene are MGHRA and YSYEKL. V lost 7 bases to trimming and J lost 4 bases, with 10 bases between them. The CDR3 sequence: CASTAWGTGELFF. CDR3 nucleotides: TGCGCCAGCACCGCATGGGGCACCGGGGAGCTGTTTTTT.

The rearrangement uses TRBV19 and TRBJ2-3; 8 bases are shared with TRBD2. CDR1 is LNHDA, CDR2 SQIVND, per germline (reference sequence). J was trimmed by 5 bases and V by 6 bases; bases with no gene match: 10. The CDR3 is 15 residues long. CDR3 in amino acids: CASRQRESPGDTQYF. The CDR3 nucleotides read TGTGCCAGTAGGCAGCGGGAGAGCCCGGGAGATACGCAGTATTTT.

The table lists this clonotype with a few counts. The chain recombines TRBV20-1 with TRBJ2-5; TRBD2 is a possible D gene (5 bases). CDR3 length: 17 residues. Germline V gene lookup returns CDR1 DFQATT and CDR2 SNEGSKA (reference sequence). Deletions cut 0 bases from V and 0 bases from J, with 17 bases between. The CDR3 DNA is TGCAGTGCTAGAGATCCCGACTACCACCCTAACCAAGAGACCCAGTACTTC. It yields the protein CSARDPDYHPNQETQYF.

The V call is TRBV5-1, the J call TRBJ2-6; D is unresolved. Germline values: CDR1 SGHRS, CDR2 YFSETQ. With 3 bases removed from V and 1 base from J, the gap between germline ends came to 11 bases. The CDR3 has 16 amino acids. CDR3 in amino acids: CASSWTRQSGANVLTF. CDR3 DNA: TGCGCCAGCAGCTGGACCCGGCAGTCTGGGGCCAACGTCCTGACTTTC.